The 17 T cell receptor beta chains below were found in one sample sequenced in a study of blood T cells in healthy people across ages. The use of a sample-barcoded 5' primer and a J-beta primer mix characterized a second PCR of about 6 to 12 cycles. One entry per CDR3 protein results from TCRdb running MiXCR on the 5' RACE reads. The data contain fewer than 800,000 distinct CDR3 sequences, around 48% of them seen just once; the ten biggest clones take up around a third. The sequencing input was blood. The source is a woman aged 55-70 years in good health.

V gene TRBV20-1 combines with J gene TRBJ2-2; TRBD1 matches 9 bases. The CDR3 extends over 18 amino acids. CDR1 and CDR2 (germline): DFQATT, SNEGSKA (reference sequence). V dropped 6 bases and J dropped 3; count of bases not matched to a gene: 17. The CDR3 protein is CSAKARDRVEHYTGELFF. The CDR3 coding sequence is TGCAGTGCAAAGGCCCGGGACAGGGTCGAACACTACACCGGGGAGCTGTTTTTT.

This clonotype came up once. V gene TRBV27 combines with J gene TRBJ2-1; D might be TRBD2 (5 bases). Judging by the DNA end, TRBJ2-7 fits better; the J call may be wrong. The CDR3 spans 13 residues. Germline CDR1 reads MNHEY; CDR2 reads SMNVEV (reference sequence). CDR3 in DNA: TGTGCCAGCAGTGAGCGGACCTACAATGAGCAGTACTTC. It translates to CASSERTYNEQYF.

A few counts support this clonotype. The genes are TRBV7-9 and TRBJ2-3; TRBD2 agrees at 9 bases. With V trimmed by 4 bases and J by 4 bases, 6 bases remained unmatched. The CDR3 spans 15 residues. CDR1 is SEHNR, CDR2 FQNEAQ, per germline (reference sequence). The CDR3 nucleotides read TGTGCCAGCAGCTCTCTGGCTAGCGGGGCAGATACGCAGTATTTT. Protein: CASSSLASGADTQYF.

This chain uses TRBV20-1 with TRBJ2-3; D is unclear. The CDR3 loop spans 14 amino acids. Germline assignment: CDR1 DFQATT and CDR2 SNEGSKA (reference sequence). V was pared by 5 bases and J by 1 base, with 13 bases between. The DNA of the CDR3 is TGCAGTGCTCCCCTGTTAAGTCGCACAGATACGCAGTATTTT. This translates into CSAPLLSRTDTQYF.

In DNA form, the CDR3 reads TGTGCCAGCAGCGTAGGAGGCGGGTCTAGCGGGTCAGATACGCAGTATTTT. Translated, it gives CASSVGGGSSGSDTQYF. The V call is TRBV9, the J call TRBJ2-3, with 8 bases matching TRBD2. V dropped 0 bases and J dropped 4; count of bases not matched to a gene: 10. Germline assignment: CDR1 SGDLS and CDR2 YYNGEE. The CDR3 totals 17 residues.

This clonotype was observed a single time. This chain connects TRBV20-1 to TRBJ1-2; D uncertain. Germline CDR1 and CDR2: DFQATT and SNEGSKA (reference sequence). The CDR3 is 10 residues long. Trimming shortened V by 6 bases and J by 8 bases, and 10 bases separated the two germline ends. The CDR3 nucleotides read TGCAGTGCCAGGATGGGCGGCTACACCTTC. Its translation: CSARMGGYTF.

The V gene is TRBV7-2, the J gene TRBJ2-7, with TRBD2 matching over 8 bases. Per the germline V gene, CDR1 is SGHTA and CDR2 is FQGNSA. There are 15 residues in the CDR3. J was trimmed by 1 base and V by 1 base; bases with no gene match: 3. CDR3 sequence reads: CASSLGGRLSYEQYF. The CDR3 DNA sequence: TGTGCCAGCAGCTTAGGCGGGAGGCTTTCCTACGAGCAGTACTTC.

The chain recombines TRBV5-1 with TRBJ2-1; D gene unclear. Trimming shortened V by 4 bases and J by 6 bases, and 17 bases separated the two germline ends. CDR3 length: 15 amino acids. CDR1 is SGHRS, CDR2 YFSETQ, per germline. The CDR3 DNA reads TGCGCCAGCAGCCCTTCCTGGGCGAACCGCAATGAGCAGTTCTTC. It specifies CASSPSWANRNEQFF. The full variable domain, in which reference TRBV5-1 and TRBJ2-1 provide the parts outside the CDR3, is KAGVTQTPRYLIKTRGQQVTLSCSPISGHRSVSWYQQTPGQGLQFLFEYFSETQRNKGNFPGRFSGRQFSNSRSEMNVSTLELGDSALYLCASSPSWANRNEQFFGPGTRLTVL.

The chain uses TRBV20-1 and TRBJ2-7, with a possible D match to TRBD1 (8 bases). The germline CDR1 and CDR2 sequences are DFQATT and SNEGSKA (reference sequence). V was pared by 6 bases and J by 4 bases, with 19 bases between. CDR3 size: 14 residues. CDR3 nucleotides: TGCAGTGCCCGGAAACAGGGGGGGGAGTACGAGCAGTACTTC. It is translated as CSARKQGGEYEQYF.

This clonotype was detected a few times. The chain carries TRBV5-1 and TRBJ2-7; 7 bases are a match to TRBD2. The CDR3 runs 14 residues. V was pared by 4 bases and J by 2 bases, with 6 bases of the junction left unmatched. Germline assignment: CDR1 SGHRS and CDR2 YFSETQ. CDR3 DNA sequence: TGCGCCAGCAGCCCTGGACTAGTCCCCTACGAGCAGTACTTC. Amino acid sequence: CASSPGLVPYEQYF.

This chain's CDR3 is CASSTGLAVINEQFF. The CDR3 DNA follows: TGCGCCAGCAGCACGGGGCTAGCGGTCATCAATGAGCAGTTCTTC. The chain joins TRBV5-1 to TRBJ2-1, with TRBD2 identical over 7 bases. The CDR3 runs to 15 residues. CDR1 and CDR2 (germline): SGHRS, YFSETQ. Germline trimming cut 4 bases from V and 6 bases from J; bases unmatched to any gene: 10.

This clonotype turned up a few times. V gene TRBV10-3 combines with J gene TRBJ2-7; 7 bases agree with TRBD2. Germline loops: CDR1 ENHRY, CDR2 SYGVKD. With V trimmed by 7 bases and J by 2 bases, 11 bases remained unmatched. This CDR3 is built from 15 residues. DNA for the CDR3: TGTGCCATCACGCGGGCGGCGGGAGTTCCCTACGAGCAGTACTTC. Amino acid sequence: CAITRAAGVPYEQYF.

This clonotype was counted many times. CDR3 bases: TGTGCCAGCAGCTTCTCCTACGAGCAGTACTTC. As protein: CASSFSYEQYF. The rearrangement links TRBV7-9 to TRBJ2-7; D gene unclear. V was shortened by 3 bases and J by 0 bases, with 0 bases between the two germline ends. CDR3 size: 11 residues. Germline CDR1 is SEHNR and CDR2 is FQNEAQ (reference sequence).

This clonotype was seen a few times. The V gene is TRBV7-2, the J gene TRBJ1-2, with 8 bases aligning to TRBD1. There are 14 residues in the CDR3. CDR1 and CDR2 (germline): SGHTA, FQGNSA. Germline trimming cut 4 bases from V and 3 bases from J; bases unmatched to any gene: 4. The CDR3 region has the DNA TGTGCCAGCAGCTATGAACAGGGGGACTATGGCTACACCTTC. Translating it yields CASSYEQGDYGYTF.

The chain recombines TRBV5-4 with TRBJ1-2; unclear D gene. The CDR3 totals 14 residues. Trimming shortened V by 4 bases and J by 3 bases, and 13 bases separated the two germline ends. Germline CDR1 and CDR2: SGHNT and YYREEE (reference sequence). CDR3 in amino acids: CASSTDDRDYGYTF. The CDR3 DNA follows: TGTGCCAGCAGCACCGATGACCGAGACTATGGCTACACCTTC.

The chain's CDR3 is CASSLAGQGARAEAFF. DNA for the CDR3: TGTGCCAGCAGCTTGGCGGGACAGGGGGCGCGGGCTGAAGCTTTCTTT. The chain recombines TRBV5-6 with TRBJ1-1, with TRBD1 matching 12 bases. J was trimmed by 6 bases and V by 0 bases; bases with no gene match: 6. The V gene's germline CDR1 is SGHDT and CDR2 YYEEEE. This CDR3 is 16 amino acids long.

The table lists this clonotype with a count of one. Compared with germline, one end of the junction differs, possibly owing to a read error. The V call is TRBV7-2, the J call TRBJ2-4, with D possibly TRBD2 on 5 matching bases. The germline gives CDR1 SGHTA, CDR2 FQGNSA. The CDR3 covers 12 residues. The DNA of the CDR3 is TGTGCCGGCAGAGGGCCCCAGGACATTCAGTACTTC. It codes for CAGRGPQDIQYF.